This T cell receptor beta chain was identified in a study of T cells in Graves' hyperthyroidism and ophthalmopathy. Amplification of TCR beta CDR3 regions used RNA as the template. The study used the HTBI primer set for a first-round RT-PCR of the TCR CDR3. In TCRdb, the multiplex PCR reads were re-called with MiXCR into one record per CDR3 protein. The sample records about 560,000 distinct CDR3 sequences, 16% being singletons. No progression to ophthalmopathy during 18 months of follow-up defined stable disease. A word on this clonotype: A much larger clone lies a single base off, so this may be a read error.

The CDR3 is 14 amino acids. Germline V gene lookup returns CDR1 SGHAT and CDR2 FQNNGV. This receptor was identified in a young woman with Graves' hyperthyroidism. Specimen: blood. This chain uses TRBV11-2 with TRBJ2-5; TRBD2 matches at 8 bases. The CDR3 here is CASSLGLAGETQHF. The CDR3, as DNA: TGTGCCAGCAGCCTAGGACTAGCTGGGGAGACCCAGCACTTC.